The 21 T cell receptor beta chains below all came from one sample that was sequenced in a study of prognosis after radiotherapy for stage I lung cancer (dated by TCRdb to the early 2020s). Sequencing relied on an Illumina HiSeq 3000. The TCR beta CDR3 region was amplified from genomic DNA by two rounds of multiplex PCR. In the first PCR round, primers specific to each TRBV and TRBJ gene were used, and the primer sequences were filed in Chinese patent CN105087789A. Starting from the raw public reads, TCRdb applied fastp trimming at Q25, assembled clones with MiXCR and retained in-frame beta chains. Rows merge per CDR3 protein into single entries with the most common DNA and genes. The sample table contains over 15,000 distinct CDR3 sequences; only one count was recorded for less than 35% of them. Jointly, the top ten make up 20% to 25% of the sample. Source: PBMCs, taken before or after stereotactic body radiation therapy (not recorded which). These receptors were obtained from a donor over 45 with non-small cell lung cancer.

This clonotype was observed at least ten times. A read error may account for a junction end that differs from germline. The chain couples TRBV7-9 to TRBJ2-2, with 7 bases aligning to TRBD2. CDR1 SEHNR and CDR2 FQNEAQ come from the germline V gene (reference sequence). This CDR3 spans 13 amino acids. The CDR3 region is CGIAGEDTGELFF. The CDR3 DNA is TGCGGGATAGCGGGTGAGGACACCGGGGAGCTGTTTTTT.

This clonotype has ten or more counts. CDR3 nucleotides: TGTGCCAGCAGCCAAGACCCTAACCGGCGCAATGAGCAGTTCTTC. It encodes CASSQDPNRRNEQFF. The rearrangement joins TRBV3-1 to TRBJ2-1, with no clear D. Trimming stripped 0 bases from V and 6 bases from J, with 12 bases between. This CDR3 is 15 amino acids long. The germline V gene encodes CDR1 LGHDT and CDR2 YNNKEL (reference sequence).

In its sample, this clonotype was seen many times. The chain combines TRBV7-8 with TRBJ2-7, with D possibly being TRBD2 (5 bases). Deletions cut 0 bases from V and 3 bases from J, with 12 bases between. The CDR3 has 15 residues. CDR1 and CDR2 (germline): SGHVS, FQNEAQ. CDR3 in amino acids: CASSLASLAIYEQYF. The DNA for the CDR3 is TGTGCCAGCAGCTTAGCTTCCTTAGCGATCTACGAGCAGTACTTC.

This clonotype was picked up many times. Here the CDR3 DNA reads TGTGCCAGCAGCTTAGTGTATATTGGGGGAGCCAGGCAAGAGACCCAGTACTTC. Amino acids: CASSLVYIGGARQETQYF. The rearrangement uses TRBV7-9 and TRBJ2-5, with D perhaps being TRBD1 or TRBD2 (5 bases each). The germline gives CDR1 SEHNR, CDR2 FQNEAQ (reference sequence). The CDR3 has 18 residues. V dropped 1 base and J dropped 2 bases, with 20 bases sitting between them.

Many counts were recorded for this clonotype. The V call is TRBV12-3 or TRBV12-4, the J call TRBJ1-1; no clear D. V lost 5 bases to trimming and J lost 4 bases, with 17 bases between them. The CDR3 has 15 residues. The CDR3 DNA is TGTGCCAGCAGTGTGACCGGGATGGGCCTCACTGAAGCTTTCTTT. This sequence encodes CASSVTGMGLTEAFF.

This clonotype has at least ten counts. The rearrangement links TRBV18 to TRBJ1-1; D call uncertain. With 6 bases removed from V and 5 bases from J, the gap between germline ends came to 13 bases. The CDR3 totals 13 residues. Germline loops: CDR1 KGHSH, CDR2 LQKENI. CDR3 protein: CASSPYRSTEAFF. The CDR3 DNA reads TGTGCCAGCTCCCCGTACCGAAGTACTGAAGCTTTCTTT. Complete variable domain (other parts from reference TRBV18 and TRBJ1-1): NAGVMQNPRHLVRRRGQEARLRCSPMKGHSHVYWYRQLPEEGLKFMVYLQKENIIDESGMPKERFSAEFPKEGPSILRIQQVVRGDSAAYFCASSPYRSTEAFFGQGTRLTVV.

This clonotype has at least ten counts. The J gene is TRBJ1-2, the V gene TRBV20-1; D gene ambiguous. The V end was cut by 8 bases, the J end by 4 bases, with 11 bases between. The V gene's germline CDR1 is DFQATT and CDR2 SNEGSKA (reference sequence). This CDR3 has 11 residues. This CDR3 reads CSHQDPYGYTF. CDR3 DNA: TGCAGTCATCAGGACCCCTATGGCTACACCTTC.

In its sample, this clonotype was seen many times. The chain combines TRBV19 with TRBJ2-7; TRBD1 matches 7 bases. Looked up from germline, CDR1 is LNHDA and CDR2 is SQIVND (reference sequence). V lost 5 bases to trimming and J lost 4 bases; unmatched junction nucleotides: 5. The CDR3 is 13 amino acids. The DNA of the CDR3 is TGTGCCAGTAGTGAACAGGGGTTTTACGAGCAGTACTTC. This gives the protein CASSEQGFYEQYF.

This clonotype was counted at least ten times. The chain couples TRBV5-1 to TRBJ2-1; D tentatively reads TRBD1 or TRBD2 (5 bases each). The V gene's germline CDR1 is SGHRS and CDR2 YFSETQ. Trimming removed 5 bases from V and 1 base from J, with 13 bases in between. The CDR3 extends over 15 amino acids. CDR3: CASRGDVRSYNEQFF. CDR3 nucleotide sequence: TGCGCCAGCAGGGGGGATGTTCGGTCCTACAATGAGCAGTTCTTC.

This clonotype was recorded a few times. A far larger clone is one nucleotide away, so this likely arose from a read error. The chain couples TRBV6-2 or TRBV6-3 to TRBJ1-5, with D hard to call. This CDR3 spans 15 amino acids. Germline V lookup: CDR1 MNHEY, CDR2 SVGEGT. With 5 bases removed from V and 3 bases from J, the gap between germline ends came to 14 bases. CDR3 region: CASSELGSVNQPQHF. CDR3 nucleotide sequence: TGTGCCAGCAGTGAATTGGGTAGCGTCAATCAGCCCCAGCATTTT.

The chain uses TRBV6-1 and TRBJ2-5; TRBD2 matches 8 bases. CDR1 MNHNS and CDR2 SASEGT come from the germline V gene. With 5 bases clipped from V and 4 bases from J, the junction kept 12 bases outside the gene matches. The CDR3 sequence is 16 residues long. DNA for the CDR3: TGTGCCAGCAGTACCGCCTGGACTAGCTTGAGAGAGACCCAGTACTTC. Translated: CASSTAWTSLRETQYF.

In this sample, this clonotype turned up many times. CDR3 protein: CASSILGTNEKLFF. The CDR3 bases are TGTGCCAGTAGTATACTGGGAACTAATGAAAAACTGTTTTTT. V is TRBV19 and J is TRBJ1-4; D is unresolved. V was pared by 2 bases and J by 1 base, with 5 bases between. The CDR3 is 14 amino acids. Germline V gene sequence: CDR1 LNHDA, CDR2 SQIVND (reference sequence).

The V and J genes are TRBV7-6 and TRBJ2-1; TRBD2 agrees at 12 bases. CDR1 is SGHVS and CDR2 is FNYEAQ in the germline V gene. There are 21 residues in the CDR3. Trimming took 1 base from V and 8 from J; bases not matched to a gene: 21. CDR3 coding DNA: TGTGCCAGCAGCTTAGAGAAGGGCCAACCGGGACTAGCGGGCCATTGGGATGAGCAGTTCTTC. Its protein product is CASSLEKGQPGLAGHWDEQFF.

Turning to this clonotype: A far larger clone is one nucleotide away, so this likely arose from a read error. This chain joins TRBV6-4 and TRBJ1-1, with unresolved D. This CDR3 region has 14 residues. Per germline, CDR1 MRHNA and CDR2 SNTAGT. CDR3 sequence: CAISSISRNTEAFF. For the CDR3, the DNA is TGTGCCATCAGTTCGATTAGCAGGAACACTGAAGCTTTCTTT.

There are many counts of this clonotype. The chain combines TRBV25-1 with TRBJ1-1; D remains ambiguous. V dropped 4 bases and J dropped 0 bases, with 6 bases sitting between them. Germline V CDR1 and CDR2: MGHDK, SYGVNS. This CDR3 spans 13 amino acids. The CDR3 DNA reads as TGTGCCAGCAGTGGCCCCATGAACACTGAAGCTTTCTTT. Translating it yields CASSGPMNTEAFF.

This clonotype has at least ten counts. The rearrangement links TRBV2 to TRBJ2-3, with TRBD1 as a possible D gene (5 bases). The CDR3 runs to 12 residues. Germline CDR1 is SNHLY and CDR2 is FYNNEI. V was clipped by 6 bases and J by 4 bases, with 8 bases between them. The CDR3 region has the DNA TGTGCCAGCAGGAAGGGGTCAGATACGCAGTATTTT. The encoded protein is CASRKGSDTQYF.

For this clonotype: Relative to the germline gene, one junction end is altered; a read error may explain this. V and J are TRBV20-1 and TRBJ2-7; D uncertain. This CDR3 region has 15 residues. Germline CDR1 DFQATT, CDR2 SNEGSKA (reference sequence). The CDR3 loop is CSASTPIRSSYEKYF. The CDR3 DNA sequence: TGCAGTGCTAGTACACCTATACGGAGCTCCTACGAGAAGTACTTC.

This clonotype was picked up many times. The chain couples TRBV20-1 to TRBJ2-7; no reliable D call. With 0 bases removed from V and 3 bases from J, the gap between germline ends came to 15 bases. CDR3 length equals 15 residues. Germline V gives CDR1 DFQATT, CDR2 SNEGSKA (reference sequence). CDR3 region: CSARDMEGGDYEQYF. The CDR3 DNA reads TGCAGTGCTAGAGATATGGAAGGCGGAGACTACGAGCAGTACTTC.

Many counts were recorded for this clonotype. The chain recombines TRBV19 with TRBJ1-5, with 9 positions matching TRBD1. The CDR3 extends over 17 amino acids. The V segment lost 4 bases and the J segment 3 bases; nucleotides outside the gene matches: 10. Germline lookup yields CDR1 LNHDA and CDR2 SQIVND (reference sequence). CDR3 sequence (DNA): TGTGCCAGTAGTAACATCGGACAGGGGCTTGTCAATCAGCCCCAGCATTTT. It encodes CASSNIGQGLVNQPQHF.

This clonotype was observed many times. This rearrangement joins TRBV20-1 to TRBJ1-4, with TRBD1 identical over 8 bases. Germline V gene data show CDR1 as DFQATT and CDR2 as SNEGSKA (reference sequence). This CDR3 spans 15 amino acids. Losses at the gene ends were 3 bases for V and 10 bases for J; bases not matched to a gene: 13. CDR3 in amino acids: CSARALGQAGVKLFF. DNA for the CDR3: TGCAGTGCTAGGGCTTTGGGACAGGCGGGGGTAAAACTGTTTTTT.

Relative to its sample, this clonotype is medium-sized. V and J are TRBV6-4 and TRBJ2-3, with TRBD2 matching over 9 bases. Per the germline V gene, CDR1 is MRHNA and CDR2 is SNTAGT. V lost 3 bases and J lost 4; bases outside the gene matches: 2. This CDR3 has 14 residues. The CDR3 DNA sequence: TGTGCCAGCAGTGAGCGGGAGGGCCCAGATACGCAGTATTTT. Encoded protein: CASSEREGPDTQYF.